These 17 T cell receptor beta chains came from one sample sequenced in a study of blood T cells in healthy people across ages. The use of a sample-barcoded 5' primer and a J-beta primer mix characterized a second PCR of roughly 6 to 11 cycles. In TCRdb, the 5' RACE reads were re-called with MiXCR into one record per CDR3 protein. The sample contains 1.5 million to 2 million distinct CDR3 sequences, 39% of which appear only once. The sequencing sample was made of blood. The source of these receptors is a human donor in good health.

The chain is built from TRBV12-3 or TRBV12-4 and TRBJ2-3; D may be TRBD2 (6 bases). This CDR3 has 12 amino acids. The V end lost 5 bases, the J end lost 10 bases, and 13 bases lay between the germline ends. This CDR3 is CASSVGLDAQYF. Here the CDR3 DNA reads TGTGCCAGCAGTGTGGGACTCGATGCGCAGTATTTT.

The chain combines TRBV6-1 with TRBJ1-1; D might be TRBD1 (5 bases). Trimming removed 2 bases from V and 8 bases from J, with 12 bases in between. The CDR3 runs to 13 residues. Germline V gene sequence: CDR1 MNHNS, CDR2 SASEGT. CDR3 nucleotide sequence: TGTGCCAGCAGTGAAAGGGGAGATGGGGAAGCTTTCTTT. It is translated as CASSERGDGEAFF.

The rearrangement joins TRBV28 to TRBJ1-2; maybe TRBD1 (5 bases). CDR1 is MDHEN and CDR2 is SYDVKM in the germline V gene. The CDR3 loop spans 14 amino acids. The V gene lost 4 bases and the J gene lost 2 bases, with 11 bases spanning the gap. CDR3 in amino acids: CASSSRETNYGYTF. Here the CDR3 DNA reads TGTGCCAGCAGTTCCAGGGAAACCAACTATGGCTACACCTTC.

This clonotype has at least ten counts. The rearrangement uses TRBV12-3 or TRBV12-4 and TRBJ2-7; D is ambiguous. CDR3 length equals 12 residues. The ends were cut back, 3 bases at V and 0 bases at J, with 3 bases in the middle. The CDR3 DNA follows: TGTGCCAGCAGTTTCGTCTCCTACGAGCAGTACTTC. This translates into CASSFVSYEQYF.

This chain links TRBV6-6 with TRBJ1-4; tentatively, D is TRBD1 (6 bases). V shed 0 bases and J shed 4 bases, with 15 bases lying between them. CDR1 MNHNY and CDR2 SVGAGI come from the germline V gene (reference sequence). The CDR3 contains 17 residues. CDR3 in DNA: TGTGCCAGCAGTTACTCAACCAGGGGAAGACTTAATGAAAAACTGTTTTTT. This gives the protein CASSYSTRGRLNEKLFF.

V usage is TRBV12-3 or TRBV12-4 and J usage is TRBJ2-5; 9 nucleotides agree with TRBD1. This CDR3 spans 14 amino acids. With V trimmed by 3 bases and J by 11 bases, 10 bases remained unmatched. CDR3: CASSFTGQGNEQYF. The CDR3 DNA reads TGTGCCAGCAGTTTTACGGGACAGGGAAATGAGCAGTACTTC.

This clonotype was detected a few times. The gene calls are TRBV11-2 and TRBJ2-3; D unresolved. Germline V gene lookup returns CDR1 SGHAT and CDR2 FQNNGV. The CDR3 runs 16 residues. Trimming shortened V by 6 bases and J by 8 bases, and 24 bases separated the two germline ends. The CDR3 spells CASSNPGGTVIGTQYF. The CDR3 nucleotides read TGTGCCAGCAGTAACCCCGGTGGTACGGTAATAGGTACGCAGTATTTT.

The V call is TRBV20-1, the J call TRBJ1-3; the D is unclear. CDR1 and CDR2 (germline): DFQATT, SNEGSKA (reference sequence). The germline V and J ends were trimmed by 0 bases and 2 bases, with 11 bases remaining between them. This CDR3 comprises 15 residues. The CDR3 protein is CSARDQAAPGNTIYF. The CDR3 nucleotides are TGCAGTGCTAGAGATCAGGCAGCCCCTGGAAACACCATATATTTT.

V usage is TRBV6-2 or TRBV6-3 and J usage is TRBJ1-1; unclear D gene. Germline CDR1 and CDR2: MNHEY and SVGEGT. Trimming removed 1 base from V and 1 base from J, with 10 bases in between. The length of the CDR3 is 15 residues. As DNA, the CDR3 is TGTGCCAGCAGTTACTGGGCCAGGAGGAACACTGAAGCTTTCTTT. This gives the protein CASSYWARRNTEAFF.

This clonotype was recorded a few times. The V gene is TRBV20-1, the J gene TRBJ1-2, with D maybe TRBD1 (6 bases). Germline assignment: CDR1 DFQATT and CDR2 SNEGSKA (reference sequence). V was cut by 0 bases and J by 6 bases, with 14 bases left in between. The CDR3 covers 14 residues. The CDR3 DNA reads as TGCAGTGCTAGAGAATATGGGGGGCGAGATGGCTACACCTTC. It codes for CSAREYGGRDGYTF.

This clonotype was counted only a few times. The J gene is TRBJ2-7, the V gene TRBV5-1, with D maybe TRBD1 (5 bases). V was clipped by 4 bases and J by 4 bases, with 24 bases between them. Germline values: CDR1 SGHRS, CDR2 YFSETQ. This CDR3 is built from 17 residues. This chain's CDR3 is CASSTLLNSEGAYEQYF. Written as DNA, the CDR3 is TGCGCCAGCAGCACGCTATTAAACAGTGAAGGGGCTTACGAGCAGTACTTC.

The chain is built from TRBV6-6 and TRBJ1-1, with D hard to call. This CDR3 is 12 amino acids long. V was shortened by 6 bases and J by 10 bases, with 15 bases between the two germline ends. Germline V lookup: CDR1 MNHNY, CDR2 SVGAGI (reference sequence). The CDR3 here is CASSGPGMGAFF. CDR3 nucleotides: TGTGCCAGCAGCGGCCCCGGGATGGGAGCTTTCTTT.

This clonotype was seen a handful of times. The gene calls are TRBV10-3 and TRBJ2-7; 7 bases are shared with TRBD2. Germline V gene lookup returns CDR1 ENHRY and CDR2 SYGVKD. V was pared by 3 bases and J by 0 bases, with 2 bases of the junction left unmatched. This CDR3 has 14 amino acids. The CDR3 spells CAISDRDYSYEQYF. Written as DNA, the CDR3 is TGTGCCATCAGTGACCGGGACTACTCCTACGAGCAGTACTTC.

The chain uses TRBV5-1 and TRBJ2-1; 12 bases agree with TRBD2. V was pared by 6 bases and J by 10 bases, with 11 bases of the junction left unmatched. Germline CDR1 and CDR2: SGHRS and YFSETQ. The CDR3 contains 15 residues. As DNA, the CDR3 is TGCGCCAGCAACCTTCGGACTAGCGGGACGATGGAGCAGTTCTTC. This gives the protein CASNLRTSGTMEQFF.

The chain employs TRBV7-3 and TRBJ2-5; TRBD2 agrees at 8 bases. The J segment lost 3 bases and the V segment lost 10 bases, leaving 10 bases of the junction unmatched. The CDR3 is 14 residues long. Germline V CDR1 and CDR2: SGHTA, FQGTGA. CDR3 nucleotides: TGTGCCACCTCAGTCAGCGGGGGCGAAGAGACCCAGTACTTC. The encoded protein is CATSVSGGEETQYF.

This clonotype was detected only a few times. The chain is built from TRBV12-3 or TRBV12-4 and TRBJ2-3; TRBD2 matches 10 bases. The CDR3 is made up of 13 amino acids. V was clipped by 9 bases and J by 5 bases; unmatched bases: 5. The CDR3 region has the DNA TGTGCCAGTACCTTAGCGGGGGGAGATACGCAGTATTTT. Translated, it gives CASTLAGGDTQYF.

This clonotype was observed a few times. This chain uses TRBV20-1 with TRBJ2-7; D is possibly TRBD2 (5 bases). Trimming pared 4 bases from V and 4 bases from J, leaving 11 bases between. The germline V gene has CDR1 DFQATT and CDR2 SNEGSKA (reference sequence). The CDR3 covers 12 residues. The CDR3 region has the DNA TGCAGTGCTATCCTCGGCGGGTACGAGCAGTACTTC. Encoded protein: CSAILGGYEQYF.